The clone carrying this T cell receptor (beta chain) was counted many times. The sample comes from a study of T cells in Graves' hyperthyroidism and ophthalmopathy. CDR3 length: 13 residues. Deletions cut 5 bases from V and 8 bases from J, with 15 bases between. The V gene's germline CDR1 is SGHAT and CDR2 FQNNGV. Regions amplified from RNA transcripts were the TCR beta CDR3 regions. Initially, a first-round RT-PCR of the TCR CDR3 employed the HTBI primer set. MiXCR, run by TCRdb on the multiplex PCR reads, gives a single entry per CDR3 protein. Among approximately 300,000 distinct CDR3 sequences listed, roughly 17% were seen once. PBMCs were collected from an approximately 9.3 ml volume of fresh peripheral blood.

This clonotype was obtained from a man under 40 with Graves' hyperthyroidism. Material for sequencing was blood. This chain joins TRBV11-2 and TRBJ1-1; D is uncertain. This CDR3 is CASSPPRGGEAFF. Written as DNA, the CDR3 is TGTGCCAGCAGCCCACCTCGGGGAGGGGAAGCTTTCTTT.